This T cell receptor (beta chain) comes out of a study of blood T cell repertoires in COVID-19. Germline CDR1 is MNHEY and CDR2 is SVGAGI. With V trimmed by 2 bases and J by 4 bases, 7 bases remained unmatched. The CDR3 is made up of 15 amino acids. This table comes from immunoSEQ multiplex PCR, and its TCRdb copy is limited to in-frame clones, with some not included. The sample lists 120,000 to 150,000 clones; roughly 76% were seen once. This clonotype was sampled from a man of 80 years or more with acute or convalescent COVID-19. V and J are TRBV6-5 and TRBJ2-5; 7 nucleotides align to TRBD1. The sequencing sample was made of peripheral blood. Here the CDR3 DNA reads TGTGCCAGCAGTTACAATACAGGGGAGTCAGAGACCCAGTACTTC. Its protein is CASSYNTGESETQYF.